This TCR beta chain was documented in a study of blood T cell repertoires in COVID-19. Study summary: The analysed material was cDNA or gDNA that came from T cells, B-cell-depleted T cells, or PBMCs.

Here immunoSEQ multiplex PCR was the method, and the copy in TCRdb shows in-frame clones only, minus some. This table has nearly 350,000 clones, 85% to 90% appearing once. This clone was seen once. This CDR3 has 12 residues. Germline V lookup: CDR1 LNHDA, CDR2 SQIVND (reference sequence). V lost 7 bases and J 7 bases, leaving 13 bases between the germline ends. This chain links TRBV19 with TRBJ1-1; tentatively, D is TRBD1 (5 bases). The TCR sequence derives from a woman in her 70s with COVID-19, enrolled during active disease. The sequencing input was peripheral blood. CDR3 sequence reads: CASKGLRVEAFF. CDR3 nucleotides: TGTGCCAGTAAGGGGCTTCGTGTTGAAGCTTTCTTT.